A single sample is the source of the 21 T cell receptor beta chains below, sequenced in a study of blood T cell repertoires in COVID-19. Some clones are missing from TCRdb's copy, which holds only in-frame ones; the method was immunoSEQ multiplex PCR. The top ten clones hold approximately 1% of a sample with fewer than 250,000 clones, roughly nine tenths of them seen once. Sequencing used peripheral blood. The receptors originated from a man aged 25 to 40 with acute or convalescent COVID-19.

The V call is TRBV5-5, the J call TRBJ2-5; 9 nucleotides agree with TRBD2. The V and J ends lost 1 base and 4 bases, in that order; junction bases with no gene match: 5. Per the germline V gene, CDR1 is SGHKS and CDR2 is YYEKEE (reference sequence). This CDR3 is built from 15 residues. CDR3 amino acids: CASSLRGGASETQYF. Here the CDR3 DNA reads TGTGCCAGCAGCTTGCGCGGGGGGGCATCAGAGACCCAGTACTTC.

The chain combines TRBV28 with TRBJ2-7, with 10 bases aligning to TRBD1. The CDR3 runs 17 residues. Per the germline V gene, CDR1 is MDHEN and CDR2 is SYDVKM. Unmatched junction bases numbered 13, after V lost 6 bases and J lost 2 bases. The CDR3 nucleotides are TGTGCCAGCAGCGGGACAGGGGTCCCCACTCCTGCCTACGAGCAGTACTTC. It codes for CASSGTGVPTPAYEQYF.

This sequence joins TRBV4-1 and TRBJ2-7; D remains unclear. Per germline, CDR1 MGHRA and CDR2 YSYEKL. V was shortened by 5 bases and J by 4 bases, with 6 bases between the two germline ends. This CDR3 has 11 amino acids. The CDR3 DNA reads TGCGCCAGCAGCTCGACATACGAGCAGTACTTC. Translation: CASSSTYEQYF.

This clone was seen only once. Here the CDR3 DNA reads TGTGCCAGCAGTTTTTTACAGTCCGTTTCCCAGCATTTT. This codes for CASSFLQSVSQHF. The rearrangement links TRBV12-3 or TRBV12-4 to TRBJ1-5; D unclear. The V end was cut by 3 bases, the J end by 11 bases, with 14 bases between. The CDR3 runs to 13 residues.

This chain joins TRBV2 and TRBJ2-3; 11 bases fit TRBD2. Germline V lookup: CDR1 SNHLY, CDR2 FYNNEI. V shed 6 bases and J 4 bases; nucleotides not matched to a gene: 3. The CDR3 loop spans 14 amino acids. DNA for the CDR3: TGTGCCAGCAGACGACTAGCGGGACCAGATACGCAGTATTTT. Its translation is CASRRLAGPDTQYF.

The sample holds many counts of this clone. The rearrangement links TRBV12-3 or TRBV12-4 to TRBJ1-5, with 7 positions matching TRBD1. The CDR3 has 13 amino acids. Trimming removed 4 bases from V and 6 bases from J; junction bases left unmatched: 3. The CDR3 reads CASSSTGAQPQHF. The CDR3 region has the DNA TGTGCCAGCAGTTCTACAGGGGCTCAGCCCCAGCATTTT.

Here the CDR3 reads CASSEATDTQYF. The CDR3 DNA follows: TGTGCCAGCAGCGAGGCCACAGATACGCAGTATTTT. The rearrangement joins TRBV27 to TRBJ2-3; D remains ambiguous. This CDR3 comprises 12 residues. The V end was cut by 6 bases, the J end by 2 bases, with 6 bases between. The germline CDR1 and CDR2 sequences are MNHEY and SMNVEV (reference sequence).

The rearrangement joins TRBV5-1 to TRBJ2-2; 8 bases match TRBD1. CDR1 SGHRS and CDR2 YFSETQ come from the germline V gene. The CDR3 runs 15 residues. The J segment lost 10 bases and the V segment lost 1 base, leaving 9 bases of the junction unmatched. The CDR3 loop is CASSLPGQGYMELFF. The CDR3 DNA follows: TGCGCCAGCAGCTTGCCTGGACAGGGTTACATGGAGCTGTTTTTT.

In its sample, this clone was seen once. The genes are TRBV18 and TRBJ1-6; D gene unclear. There are 13 residues in the CDR3. Trimming stripped 1 base from V and 10 bases from J, with 8 bases between. Per germline, CDR1 KGHSH and CDR2 LQKENI. The CDR3 DNA is TGTGCCAGCTCACCACGGGAGGACTCACCCCTCCACTTT. This gives the protein CASSPREDSPLHF.

This chain joins TRBV6-5 and TRBJ2-3; maybe TRBD2 (6 bases). Trimming left V 0 bases short and J 5 bases short, with 12 bases between. Germline-derived CDR1 and CDR2 are MNHEY and SVGAGI. The CDR3 covers 15 residues. The CDR3 DNA is TGTGCCAGCAGTTACTCCGGCCGGGGGTTAGATACGCAGTATTTT. It yields the protein CASSYSGRGLDTQYF.

This clone was counted a single time. The V gene is TRBV5-8, the J gene TRBJ1-6; 7 bases agree with TRBD1. CDR1 and CDR2 (germline): SGHTS, YDEGEE. The CDR3 contains 15 residues. The ends lost 4 bases at V and 7 bases at J; junction bases unmatched: 8. DNA for the CDR3: TGTGCCAGCAGCCCGGAACAGGGGAGGAATTCACCCCTCCACTTT. Translating gives CASSPEQGRNSPLHF. Looking up the rest from reference TRBV5-8 and TRBJ1-6 gives the full variable domain: EAGVTQSPTHLIKTRGQQATLRCSPISGHTSVYWYQQALGLGLQFLLWYDEGEERNRGNFPPRFSGRQFPNYSSELNVNALELEDSALYLCASSPEQGRNSPLHFGNGTRLTVT.

The chain joins TRBV5-4 to TRBJ2-7, with D possibly TRBD1 on 5 matching bases. Germline CDR1 reads SGHNT; CDR2 reads YYREEE (reference sequence). This CDR3 region has 12 residues. V was cut by 2 bases and J by 5 bases, with 8 bases left in between. CDR3 sequence (DNA): TGTGCCAGCAGCTTTGGGGCGAACGAGCAGTACTTC. It translates to CASSFGANEQYF.

This sequence joins TRBV28 and TRBJ2-5, with 9 bases identical to TRBD1. V was pared by 4 bases and J by 5 bases, with 11 bases of the junction left unmatched. CDR3 length equals 16 residues. Per the germline V gene, CDR1 is MDHEN and CDR2 is SYDVKM. The CDR3 DNA sequence: TGTGCCAGCAGTTCGCCCGGGACAGGGTATGTCGAGACCCAGTACTTC. Translating gives CASSSPGTGYVETQYF.

V gene TRBV18 combines with J gene TRBJ1-1; D is undetermined. V lost 5 bases and J 6 bases, leaving 10 bases between the germline ends. The CDR3 extends over 12 amino acids. Germline CDR1 reads KGHSH; CDR2 reads LQKENI. CDR3 nucleotide sequence: TGTGCCAGCTCATCTGAGGTGGCTGAAGCTTTCTTT. Residues: CASSSEVAEAFF.

The rearrangement joins TRBV7-9 to TRBJ1-1, with D hard to call. This CDR3 comprises 14 residues. V dropped 1 base and J dropped 2 bases, with 8 bases sitting between them. The germline V gene encodes CDR1 SEHNR and CDR2 FQNEAQ (reference sequence). DNA of the CDR3: TGTGCCAGCAGCTTAGTTAATAGAAACACTGAAGCTTTCTTT. Its protein product is CASSLVNRNTEAFF.

V usage is TRBV6-6 and J usage is TRBJ1-2; tentative D call: TRBD1 (6 bases). With 8 bases removed from V and 4 bases from J, the gap between germline ends came to 11 bases. CDR3 length: 12 amino acids. Germline assignment: CDR1 MNHNY and CDR2 SVGAGI (reference sequence). CDR3 nucleotide sequence: TGTGCCAGCCGGACAGCGGCCTATGGCTACACCTTC. Its protein product is CASRTAAYGYTF.

V usage is TRBV5-1 and J usage is TRBJ1-6, with TRBD1 identical over 8 bases. CDR3 length: 16 amino acids. Per germline, CDR1 SGHRS and CDR2 YFSETQ. Trimming at V came to 2 bases and at J to 5 bases, leaving 6 bases not matched to a gene. The DNA of the CDR3 is TGCGCCAGCAGCTTCAACGGACAGGGCCATAATTCACCCCTCCACTTT. It yields the protein CASSFNGQGHNSPLHF. The full variable domain, completed using reference TRBV5-1 and TRBJ1-6, is KAGVTQTPRYLIKTRGQQVTLSCSPISGHRSVSWYQQTPGQGLQFLFEYFSETQRNKGNFPGRFSGRQFSNSRSEMNVSTLELGDSALYLCASSFNGQGHNSPLHFGNGTRLTVT.

The V and J genes are TRBV30 and TRBJ2-1, with D possibly matching TRBD1 (6 bases). The CDR3 spans 14 residues. Looked up from germline, CDR1 is GTSNPN and CDR2 is SVGIG (reference sequence). V lost 2 bases, J lost 8 bases, and 16 bases lay in between. DNA of the CDR3: TGTGCCTGGAGTAGGGGAACAGGGTATGATGAGCAGTTCTTC. It specifies CAWSRGTGYDEQFF.

This chain joins TRBV24-1 and TRBJ2-1; 8 bases line up with TRBD1. Germline-derived CDR1 and CDR2 are KGHDR and SFDVKD. V dropped 4 bases and J dropped 6; count of bases not matched to a gene: 7. The CDR3 spans 15 residues. Here the CDR3 reads CATSDSGTGINEQFF. For the CDR3, the DNA is TGTGCCACCAGTGACTCCGGGACAGGCATCAATGAGCAGTTCTTC.

This chain connects TRBV7-9 to TRBJ1-1, with D uncertain. Germline-derived CDR1 and CDR2 are SEHNR and FQNEAQ (reference sequence). Trimming took off 2 bases at V and 1 base at J, with 8 bases between the two ends. The CDR3 totals 14 residues. This CDR3 is CASSLQAGNTEAFF. The CDR3 bases are TGTGCCAGCAGCTTACAAGCCGGGAACACTGAAGCTTTCTTT.

The CDR3 nucleotides are TGTGCCAGCAGCTCCTTTACCGGGACACCAGCTTTCTTT. It specifies CASSSFTGTPAFF. The chain combines TRBV11-2 with TRBJ1-1, with D perhaps TRBD1 (6 bases). CDR1 and CDR2 from the germline V gene are SGHAT and FQNNGV. CDR3 length equals 13 residues. Trimming left V 4 bases short and J 10 bases short, with 16 bases between. The whole variable domain, remainder taken from reference TRBV11-2 and TRBJ1-1, is EAGVAQSPRYKIIEKRQSVAFWCNPISGHATLYWYQQILGQGPKLLIQFQNNGVVDDSQLPKDRFSAERLKGVDSTLKIQPAKLEDSAVYLCASSSFTGTPAFFGQGTRLTVV.